This passage covers 14 T cell receptor beta chains from one sample sequenced in a study of cytomegalovirus exposure and HLA in healthy donors. Both 60 Vbeta primers and 13 Jbeta primers went into the PCR. Profiled with immunoSEQ multiplex PCR; TCRdb holds only in-frame clones, not every one. This table has 85,000 to 100,000 clones, 70% to 80% appearing once. Sequencing was performed on PBMCs. All receptors derive from a man between 60 and 70 years old in good health and CMV-seropositive.

This chain joins TRBV4-3 and TRBJ2-7; TRBD2 is a possible D gene (6 bases). Germline values: CDR1 LGHNA, CDR2 YSLEER. The CDR3 is made up of 14 amino acids. The V and J ends lost 0 bases and 3 bases respectively, with 9 bases between them. CDR3 region: CASSQDPGGYEQYF. The CDR3, as DNA: TGCGCCAGCAGCCAAGATCCCGGGGGCTACGAGCAGTACTTC.

This clone was counted only a few times. The chain joins TRBV28 to TRBJ1-1, with TRBD1 matching 7 bases. In germline, CDR1 is MDHEN, CDR2 SYDVKM. This CDR3 comprises 15 residues. The V segment lost 5 bases and the J segment 3 bases; nucleotides outside the gene matches: 9. CDR3 DNA sequence: TGTGCCAGCAGTACCCCGACAGGGATGTACACTGAAGCTTTCTTT. As protein: CASSTPTGMYTEAFF.

The chain combines TRBV4-2 with TRBJ1-5, with a weak D call TRBD1 (6 bases). CDR3 length: 17 amino acids. The germline gives CDR1 LGHNA, CDR2 YNFKEQ. V was cut by 5 bases and J by 0 bases, with 17 bases left in between. The CDR3 is CASSFGGQGSSNQPQHF. CDR3 coding DNA: TGTGCCAGCAGCTTTGGAGGCCAGGGGTCTAGCAATCAGCCCCAGCATTTT.

The chain couples TRBV4-1 to TRBJ2-4; TRBD2 matches at 8 bases. CDR3 size: 16 residues. Germline lookup yields CDR1 MGHRA and CDR2 YSYEKL. With 8 bases clipped from V and 0 bases from J, the junction kept 9 bases outside the gene matches. As DNA, the CDR3 is TGCGCCAGCTTACCCGGGGGGGTTTCAGCCAAAAACATTCAGTACTTC. Its translation is CASLPGGVSAKNIQYF.

In its sample, this clone was seen once. The chain couples TRBV5-6 to TRBJ1-6; the match to TRBD1 covers 9 bases. After removal of 4 bases from V and 9 bases from J, the junction contained 11 bases not matched to a gene. The CDR3 length is 16 residues. Germline V gene lookup returns CDR1 SGHDT and CDR2 YYEEEE. The CDR3 nucleotides read TGTGCCAGCAGCAATACAAGAAGGGACAGGGTTTCACCCCTCCACTTT. This gives the protein CASSNTRRDRVSPLHF. Supplemented by reference TRBV5-6 and TRBJ1-6, the full variable domain reads DAGVTQSPTHLIKTRGQQVTLRCSPKSGHDTVSWYQQALGQGPQFIFQYYEEEERQRGNFPDRFSGHQFPNYSSELNVNALLLGDSALYLCASSNTRRDRVSPLHFGNGTRLTVT.

This chain uses TRBV9 with TRBJ2-3; no reliable D call. The CDR3 is 14 amino acids. CDR1 SGDLS and CDR2 YYNGEE come from the germline V gene. V was trimmed by 2 bases and J by 2 bases, leaving 9 bases between them. The CDR3 here is CASSVLINTDTQYF. In DNA form, the CDR3 reads TGTGCCAGCAGCGTTCTAATTAACACAGATACGCAGTATTTT.

The gene calls are TRBV4-1 and TRBJ2-7, with 8 nucleotides matching TRBD1. The CDR3 covers 13 residues. Germline CDR1 reads MGHRA; CDR2 reads YSYEKL. Germline trimming cut 3 bases from V and 3 bases from J; bases unmatched to any gene: 1. The CDR3 nucleotides read TGCGCCAGCAGCCACGACAGGGGCTACGAGCAGTACTTC. Its translation is CASSHDRGYEQYF.

This clone was detected only a few times. The chain combines TRBV7-9 with TRBJ1-2, with TRBD1 as a possible D gene (5 bases). Germline loops: CDR1 SEHNR, CDR2 FQNEAQ (reference sequence). The V and J ends lost 1 base and 7 bases respectively, with 13 bases between them. CDR3 size: 14 residues. The CDR3, as DNA: TGTGCCAGCAGCTTAGACGGGGGACGAGGTGGCTACACCTTC. Translation: CASSLDGGRGGYTF.

The chain joins TRBV5-6 to TRBJ1-5; perhaps TRBD1 as D (5 bases). The CDR3 has 16 amino acids. Germline V gene sequence: CDR1 SGHDT, CDR2 YYEEEE. V lost 4 bases, J lost 3 bases, and 17 bases lay in between. The CDR3 coding sequence is TGTGCCAGCAGCCTTAGGACAACTCGACTCAATCAGCCCCAGCATTTT. It yields the protein CASSLRTTRLNQPQHF.

This chain uses TRBV28 with TRBJ1-1; maybe TRBD1 (5 bases). The CDR3 is 17 amino acids. Germline V gene data show CDR1 as MDHEN and CDR2 as SYDVKM. Trimming took off 7 bases at V and 1 base at J, with 22 bases between the two ends. The CDR3 spells CASTPRQNIGSNTEAFF. In DNA, the CDR3 is TGTGCCAGCACCCCTCGACAGAATATAGGGTCGAACACTGAAGCTTTCTTT.

This clone was observed a few times. This chain links TRBV4-3 with TRBJ2-2, with 11 bases matching TRBD1. The CDR3 covers 16 residues. The V gene end was trimmed by 2 bases and the J gene end by 3 bases; junction bases not matched to a gene: 2. Looked up from germline, CDR1 is LGHNA and CDR2 is YSLEER. As DNA, the CDR3 is TGCGCCAGCAGCCAACGGACAGGGGGCCACACCGGGGAGCTGTTTTTT. Protein: CASSQRTGGHTGELFF.

The count of this clone is one. The chain is built from TRBV7-2 and TRBJ2-7; D may be TRBD2 (5 bases). Germline lookup yields CDR1 SGHTA and CDR2 FQGNSA. CDR3 length: 16 amino acids. Trimming removed 1 base from V and 6 bases from J, with 19 bases in between. The CDR3 reads CASSLDTGIPQREQYF. The DNA for the CDR3 is TGTGCCAGCAGCTTAGATACGGGGATTCCTCAACGCGAGCAGTACTTC.

A remark on this clone: The same CDR3 arises from other DNA sequences in this sample as well. This chain joins TRBV5-1 and TRBJ1-2; D gene ambiguous. This CDR3 spans 13 amino acids. Trimming shortened V by 4 bases and J by 4 bases, and 11 bases separated the two germline ends. Germline CDR1 reads SGHRS; CDR2 reads YFSETQ. CDR3 sequence reads: CASSPGEVYGYTF. CDR3 bases: TGCGCCAGCAGCCCTGGGGAGGTCTATGGCTACACCTTC.

The genes are TRBV7-3 and TRBJ2-5; 9 bases match TRBD2. The CDR3 extends over 14 amino acids. Trimming took 4 bases from V and 5 from J; bases not matched to a gene: 5. Germline CDR1 and CDR2: SGHTA and FQGTGA. The CDR3 DNA sequence: TGTGCCAGCAGCTCCGCGGGGGGGTCGGAGACCCAGTACTTC. It translates to CASSSAGGSETQYF.